This TCR beta chain originates from a study of beta chain features in type 1 diabetes. Findings and caveats of the study: TCRB CDR3s were moderately but significantly shorter in Type 1 diabetes patients in all four CD4+ subsets.

Sampling consisted of one heparinised blood draw per donor, averaging approximately 100 mL. CD45RO/CCR7/CD25/CD127/CD95/CD27 staining was used to isolate CD4+ naive, central memory, regulatory and stem cell-like memory cells by sorting. Of the isolated RNA, all was reverse transcribed, and so the sequenced material was expressed TCRB transcripts. Repertoires were generated with immunoSEQ multiplex PCR, while TCRdb's copy carries only in-frame clones and drops some. The profile shows some 410,000 clones, roughly 10% of them singletons. Concerning this clone itself: What it binds is not known.

Sequencing input: naive CD4+ T cells from blood. The origin of this receptor is a woman in her late teens or twenties in good health.

CDR3 DNA: TGTGCCAGCAAGACTAGCGGGACCAAAAACATTCAGTACTTC. Residues: CASKTSGTKNIQYF. The chain employs TRBV27 and TRBJ2-4; TRBD2 matches 11 bases. The CDR3 covers 14 residues. Trimming at V came to 7 bases and at J to 2 bases, leaving 1 base not matched to a gene. Germline-derived CDR1 and CDR2 are MNHEY and SMNVEV (reference sequence).